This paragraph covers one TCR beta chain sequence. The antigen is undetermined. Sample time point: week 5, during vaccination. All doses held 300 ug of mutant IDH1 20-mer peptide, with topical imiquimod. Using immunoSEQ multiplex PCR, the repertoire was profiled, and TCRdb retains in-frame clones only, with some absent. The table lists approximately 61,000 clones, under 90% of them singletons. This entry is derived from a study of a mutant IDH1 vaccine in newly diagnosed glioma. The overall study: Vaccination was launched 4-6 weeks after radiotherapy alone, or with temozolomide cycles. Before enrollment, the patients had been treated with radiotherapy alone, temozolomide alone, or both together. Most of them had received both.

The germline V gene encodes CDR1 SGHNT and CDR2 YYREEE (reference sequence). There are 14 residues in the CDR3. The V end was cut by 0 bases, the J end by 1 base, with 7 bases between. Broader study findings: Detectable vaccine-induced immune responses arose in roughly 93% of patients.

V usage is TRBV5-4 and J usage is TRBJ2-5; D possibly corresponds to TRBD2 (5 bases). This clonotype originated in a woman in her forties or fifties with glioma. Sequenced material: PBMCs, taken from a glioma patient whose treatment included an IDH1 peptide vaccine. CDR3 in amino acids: CASSLGTSQETQYF. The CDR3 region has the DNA TGTGCCAGCAGCTTGGGTACTAGCCAAGAGACCCAGTACTTC.